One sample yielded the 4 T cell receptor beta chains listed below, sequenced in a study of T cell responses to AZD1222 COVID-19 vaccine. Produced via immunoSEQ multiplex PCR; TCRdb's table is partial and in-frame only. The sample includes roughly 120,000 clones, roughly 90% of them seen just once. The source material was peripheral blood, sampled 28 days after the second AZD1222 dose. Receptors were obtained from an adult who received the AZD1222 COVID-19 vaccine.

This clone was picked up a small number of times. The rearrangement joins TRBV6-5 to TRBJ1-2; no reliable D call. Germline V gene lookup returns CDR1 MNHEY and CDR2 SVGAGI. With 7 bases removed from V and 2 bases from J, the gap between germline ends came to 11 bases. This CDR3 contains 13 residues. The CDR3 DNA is TGTGCCAGCAAACTGGACGGAAACTATGGCTACACCTTC. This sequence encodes CASKLDGNYGYTF.

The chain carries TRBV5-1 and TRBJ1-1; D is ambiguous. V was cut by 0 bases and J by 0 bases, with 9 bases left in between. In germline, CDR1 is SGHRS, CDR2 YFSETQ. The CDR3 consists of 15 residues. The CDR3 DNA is TGCGCCAGCAGCTTGGTAGACCTAGTGAACACTGAAGCTTTCTTT. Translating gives CASSLVDLVNTEAFF.

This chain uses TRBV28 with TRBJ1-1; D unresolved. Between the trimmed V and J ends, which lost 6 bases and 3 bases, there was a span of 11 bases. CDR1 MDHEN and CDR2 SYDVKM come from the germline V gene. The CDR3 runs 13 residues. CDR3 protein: CASRPWGDTEAFF. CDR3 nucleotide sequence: TGTGCCAGCAGACCTTGGGGTGACACTGAAGCTTTCTTT.

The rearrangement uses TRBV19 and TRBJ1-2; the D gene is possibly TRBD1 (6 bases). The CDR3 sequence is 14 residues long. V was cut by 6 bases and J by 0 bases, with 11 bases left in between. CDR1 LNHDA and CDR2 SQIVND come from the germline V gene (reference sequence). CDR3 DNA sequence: TGTGCCAGTAGGGCGAGACAGGCTAACTATGGCTACACCTTC. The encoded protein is CASRARQANYGYTF.